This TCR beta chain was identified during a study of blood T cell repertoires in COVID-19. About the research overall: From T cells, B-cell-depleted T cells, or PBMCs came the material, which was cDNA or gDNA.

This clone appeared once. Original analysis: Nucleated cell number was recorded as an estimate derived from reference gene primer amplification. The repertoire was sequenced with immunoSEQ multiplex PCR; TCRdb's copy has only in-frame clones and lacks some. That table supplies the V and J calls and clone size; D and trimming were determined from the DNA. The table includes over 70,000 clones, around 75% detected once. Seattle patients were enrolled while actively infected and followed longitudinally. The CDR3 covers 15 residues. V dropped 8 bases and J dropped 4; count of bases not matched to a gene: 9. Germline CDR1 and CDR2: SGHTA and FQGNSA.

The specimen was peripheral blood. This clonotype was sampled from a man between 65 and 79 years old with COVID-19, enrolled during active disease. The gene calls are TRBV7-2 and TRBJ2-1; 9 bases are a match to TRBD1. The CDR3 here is CASRLGQGPYNEQFF. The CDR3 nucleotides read TGTGCCAGCCGGCTAGGACAGGGGCCGTACAATGAGCAGTTCTTC.